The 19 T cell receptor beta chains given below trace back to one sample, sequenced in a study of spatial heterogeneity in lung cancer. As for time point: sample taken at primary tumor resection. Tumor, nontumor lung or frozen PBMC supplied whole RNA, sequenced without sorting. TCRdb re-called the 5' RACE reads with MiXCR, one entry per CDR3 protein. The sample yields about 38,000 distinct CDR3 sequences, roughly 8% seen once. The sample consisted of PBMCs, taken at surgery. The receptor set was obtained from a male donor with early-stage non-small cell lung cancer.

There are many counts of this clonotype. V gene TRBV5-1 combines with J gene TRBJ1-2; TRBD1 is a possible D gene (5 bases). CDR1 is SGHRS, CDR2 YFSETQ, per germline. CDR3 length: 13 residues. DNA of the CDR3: TGCGCTACCAGGGCAGATTCAAACTATGGCTACACCTTC. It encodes CATRADSNYGYTF. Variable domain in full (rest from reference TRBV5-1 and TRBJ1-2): KAGVTQTPRYLIKTRGQQVTLSCSPISGHRSVSWYQQTPGQGLQFLFEYFSETQRNKGNFPGRFSGRQFSNSRSEMNVSTLELGDSALYLCATRADSNYGYTFGSGTRLTVV.

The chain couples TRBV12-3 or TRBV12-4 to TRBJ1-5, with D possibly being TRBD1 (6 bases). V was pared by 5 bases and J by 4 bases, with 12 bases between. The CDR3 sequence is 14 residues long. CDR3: CASSPGQPNQPQHF. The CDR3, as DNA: TGTGCCAGCAGTCCCGGACAGCCTAATCAGCCCCAGCATTTT.

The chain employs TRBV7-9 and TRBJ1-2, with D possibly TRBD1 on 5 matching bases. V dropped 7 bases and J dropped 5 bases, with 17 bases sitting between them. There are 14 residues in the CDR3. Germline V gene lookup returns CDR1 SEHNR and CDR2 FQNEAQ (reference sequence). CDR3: CASMGRREEYGYTF. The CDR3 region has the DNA TGTGCCAGCATGGGGCGACGGGAAGAGTATGGCTACACCTTC.

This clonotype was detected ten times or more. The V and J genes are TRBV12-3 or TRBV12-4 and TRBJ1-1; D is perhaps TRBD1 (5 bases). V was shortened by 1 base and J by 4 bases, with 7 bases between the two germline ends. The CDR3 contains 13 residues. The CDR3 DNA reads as TGTGCCAGCAGTTTAGAGAGGGGCACTGAAGCTTTCTTT. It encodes CASSLERGTEAFF.

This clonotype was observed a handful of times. This chain's CDR3 is CASKVTGNTEAFF. The CDR3 coding sequence is TGTGCCAGCAAAGTCACAGGGAACACTGAAGCTTTCTTT. The chain couples TRBV2 to TRBJ1-1; the D gene is possibly TRBD1 (5 bases). CDR1 SNHLY and CDR2 FYNNEI come from the germline V gene. The ends were cut back, 7 bases at V and 1 base at J, with 10 bases in the middle. The CDR3 loop spans 13 amino acids.

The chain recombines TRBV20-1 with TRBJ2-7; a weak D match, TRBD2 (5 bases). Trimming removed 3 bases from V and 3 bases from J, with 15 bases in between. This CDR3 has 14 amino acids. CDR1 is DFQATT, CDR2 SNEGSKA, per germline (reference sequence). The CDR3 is CSARAEDSIYEQYF. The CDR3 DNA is TGCAGTGCTAGGGCGGAGGACTCCATCTACGAGCAGTACTTC.

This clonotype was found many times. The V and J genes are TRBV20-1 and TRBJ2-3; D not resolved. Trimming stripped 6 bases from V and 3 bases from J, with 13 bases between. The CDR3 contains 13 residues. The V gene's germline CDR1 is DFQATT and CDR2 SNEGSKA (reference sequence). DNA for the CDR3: TGCAGTGCCCCCCCTCATTCGACAGATACGCAGTATTTT. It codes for CSAPPHSTDTQYF.

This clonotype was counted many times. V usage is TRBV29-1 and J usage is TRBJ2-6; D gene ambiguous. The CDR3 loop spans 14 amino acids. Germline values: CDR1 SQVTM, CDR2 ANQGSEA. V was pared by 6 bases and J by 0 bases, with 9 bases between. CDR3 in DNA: TGCAGCGTGGCCTTTAGCTCTGGGGCCAACGTCCTGACTTTC. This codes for CSVAFSSGANVLTF.

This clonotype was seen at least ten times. This CDR3 is CASSQSNRLSQETQYF. In DNA form, the CDR3 reads TGCGCCAGCAGCCAAAGTAACAGGCTATCCCAAGAGACCCAGTACTTC. The rearrangement uses TRBV4-1 and TRBJ2-5; D possibly corresponds to TRBD1 (5 bases). Between the trimmed V and J ends, which lost 2 bases and 1 base, there was a span of 14 bases. There are 16 residues in the CDR3. Per the germline V gene, CDR1 is MGHRA and CDR2 is YSYEKL.

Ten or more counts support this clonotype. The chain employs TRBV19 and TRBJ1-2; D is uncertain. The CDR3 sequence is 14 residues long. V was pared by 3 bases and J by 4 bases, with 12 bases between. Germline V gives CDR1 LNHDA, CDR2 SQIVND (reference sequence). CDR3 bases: TGTGCCAGTAGTATCCCCGGGCGGAGCTATGGCTACACCTTC. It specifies CASSIPGRSYGYTF.

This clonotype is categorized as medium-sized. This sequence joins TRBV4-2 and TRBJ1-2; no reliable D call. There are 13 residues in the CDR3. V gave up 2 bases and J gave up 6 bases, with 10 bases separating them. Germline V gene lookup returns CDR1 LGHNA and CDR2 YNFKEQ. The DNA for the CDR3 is TGTGCCAGCAGCCAACTGCGCAAAGATGGCTACACCTTC. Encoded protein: CASSQLRKDGYTF.

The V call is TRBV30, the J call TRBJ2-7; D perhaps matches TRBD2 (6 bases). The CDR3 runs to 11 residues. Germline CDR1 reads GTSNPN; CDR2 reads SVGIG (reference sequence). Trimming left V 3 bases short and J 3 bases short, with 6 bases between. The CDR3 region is CAWSGGYEQYF. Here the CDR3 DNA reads TGTGCCTGGAGCGGGGGCTACGAGCAGTACTTC. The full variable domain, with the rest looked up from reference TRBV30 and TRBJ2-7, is SQTIHQWPATLVQPVGSPLSLECTVEGTSNPNLYWYRQAAGRGLQLLFYSVGIGQISSEVPQNLSASRPQDRQFILSSKKLLLSDSGFYLCAWSGGYEQYFGPGTRLTVT.

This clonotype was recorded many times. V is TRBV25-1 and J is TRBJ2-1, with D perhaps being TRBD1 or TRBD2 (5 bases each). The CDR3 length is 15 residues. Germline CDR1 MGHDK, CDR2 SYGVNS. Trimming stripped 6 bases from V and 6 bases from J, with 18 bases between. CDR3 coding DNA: TGTGCCAGCAGCCGGGGCACAGCAAACTCCAATGAGCAGTTCTTC. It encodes CASSRGTANSNEQFF.

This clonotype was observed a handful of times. For the CDR3, the DNA is TGTGCCACCGCCGAACCGGGATCCTACAATGAGCAGTTCTTC. It is translated as CATAEPGSYNEQFF. The chain recombines TRBV15 with TRBJ2-1; D is possibly TRBD2 (5 bases). Germline CDR1 LNHNV, CDR2 YYDKDF (reference sequence). Trimming removed 8 bases from V and 1 base from J, with 12 bases in between. The CDR3 contains 14 residues. The full variable domain, completed using reference TRBV15 and TRBJ2-1, is DAMVIQNPRYQVTQFGKPVTLSCSQTLNHNVMYWYQQKSSQAPKLLFHYYDKDFNNEADTPDNFQSRRPNTSFCFLDIRSPGLGDTAMYLCATAEPGSYNEQFFGPGTRLTVL.

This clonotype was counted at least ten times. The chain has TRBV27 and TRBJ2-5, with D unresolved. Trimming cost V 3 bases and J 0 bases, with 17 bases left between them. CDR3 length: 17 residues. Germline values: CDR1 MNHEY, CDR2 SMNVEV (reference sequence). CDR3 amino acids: CASSFVHSTQYQETQYF. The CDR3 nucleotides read TGTGCCAGCAGTTTTGTACATTCGACACAGTACCAAGAGACCCAGTACTTC.

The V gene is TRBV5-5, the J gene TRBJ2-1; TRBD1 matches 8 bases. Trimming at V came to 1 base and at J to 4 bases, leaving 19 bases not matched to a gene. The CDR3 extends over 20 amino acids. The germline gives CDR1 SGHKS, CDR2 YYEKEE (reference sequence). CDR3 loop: CASSLFRGSIVGQAYNEQFF. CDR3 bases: TGTGCCAGCAGCTTGTTCCGGGGTAGTATTGTGGGACAGGCGTACAATGAGCAGTTCTTC.

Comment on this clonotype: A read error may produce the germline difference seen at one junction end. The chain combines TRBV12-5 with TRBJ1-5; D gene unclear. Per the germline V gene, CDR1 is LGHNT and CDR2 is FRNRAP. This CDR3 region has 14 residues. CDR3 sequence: CASALWGNNQPQHF. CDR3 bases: TGTGCTAGTGCTTTGTGGGGAAACAATCAGCCCCAGCATTTT. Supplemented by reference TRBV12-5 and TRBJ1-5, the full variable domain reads DARVTQTPRHKVTEMGQEVTMRCQPILGHNTVFWYRQTMMQGLELLAYFRNRAPLDDSGMPKDRFSAEMPDATLATLKIQPSEPRDSAVYFCASALWGNNQPQHFGDGTRLSIL.

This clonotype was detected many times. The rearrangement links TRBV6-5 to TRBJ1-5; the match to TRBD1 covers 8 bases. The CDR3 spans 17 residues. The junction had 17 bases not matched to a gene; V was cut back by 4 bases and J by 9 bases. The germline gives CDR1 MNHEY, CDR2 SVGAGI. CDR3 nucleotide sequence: TGTGCCAGCAGTTCCCGGGTGGGGACAGGACTCCGCTGGCCCCAGCATTTT. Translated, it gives CASSSRVGTGLRWPQHF.

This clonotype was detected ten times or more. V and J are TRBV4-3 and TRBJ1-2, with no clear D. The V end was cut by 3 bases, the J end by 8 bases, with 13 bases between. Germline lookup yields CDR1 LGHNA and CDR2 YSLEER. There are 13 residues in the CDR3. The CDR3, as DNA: TGCGCCAGCAGCCAGGATTCCACGGGGGGCTACACCTTC. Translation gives CASSQDSTGGYTF.